These 6 T cell receptor beta chains were sequenced from one sample in a study of PD-L1 blockade in urothelial cancer. Profiling relied on immunoSEQ multiplex PCR, and the TCRdb table lists in-frame clones only, not all of them. The sample records around 100,000 clones, over 75% being singletons. The sample was PBMCs, taken around atezolizumab (anti-PD-L1) treatment. These receptors came from a man aged 50 or older with urothelial cancer.

V and J are TRBV11-2 and TRBJ2-2; 11 bases fit TRBD2. J was trimmed by 4 bases and V by 5 bases; bases with no gene match: 6. The CDR3 has 16 residues. The germline CDR1 and CDR2 sequences are SGHAT and FQNNGV. This CDR3 reads CASSPQLAGATGELFF. CDR3 coding DNA: TGTGCCAGCAGCCCCCAACTAGCGGGAGCCACCGGGGAGCTGTTTTTT.

The CDR3 DNA is TGTGCCAGCTCACCAGGAGTGAATGAGCAGTTCTTC. It codes for CASSPGVNEQFF. The chain links TRBV18 to TRBJ2-1; no clear D. V dropped 2 bases and J dropped 7 bases, with 6 bases sitting between them. Germline CDR1 reads KGHSH; CDR2 reads LQKENI. The CDR3 loop spans 12 amino acids.

This chain uses TRBV28 with TRBJ1-5, with D uncertain. Germline CDR1 reads MDHEN; CDR2 reads SYDVKM. V was trimmed by 2 bases and J by 5 bases, leaving 10 bases between them. This CDR3 comprises 14 residues. The CDR3 coding sequence is TGTGCCAGCAGTTTAAGTCAGATCCATCAGCCCCAGCATTTT. It yields the protein CASSLSQIHQPQHF.

The chain joins TRBV6-1 to TRBJ1-1; D is possibly TRBD1 (6 bases). The CDR3 sequence is 11 residues long. Looked up from germline, CDR1 is MNHNS and CDR2 is SASEGT. Written as DNA, the CDR3 is TGTGCTACTTTGGACAGAACAGAAGCTTTCTTT. Translating it yields CATLDRTEAFF.

The V gene is TRBV5-1, the J gene TRBJ2-1; 13 nucleotides align to TRBD2. The CDR3 has 15 residues. CDR1 and CDR2 (germline): SGHRS, YFSETQ. V lost 4 bases, J lost 7 bases, and 5 bases stayed unmatched. CDR3 protein: CASSGRTSGSNEQFF. The DNA of the CDR3 is TGCGCCAGCAGCGGGAGGACTAGCGGGAGTAATGAGCAGTTCTTC.

The V and J genes are TRBV28 and TRBJ2-4; 7 bases agree with TRBD1. V gave up 6 bases and J gave up 3 bases; unmatched junction bases: 2. The CDR3 is 13 amino acids. Germline V gene sequence: CDR1 MDHEN, CDR2 SYDVKM. The CDR3 is CASRGTVKNIQYF. The CDR3 nucleotides are TGTGCCAGCAGGGGGACAGTCAAAAACATTCAGTACTTC.